Given below is one TCR beta chain in context. The record originates from a study of blood T cell repertoires in COVID-19. The overall study: The analysed material was cDNA or gDNA that came from T cells, B-cell-depleted T cells, or PBMCs.

The table came from immunoSEQ multiplex PCR; TCRdb's copy has only in-frame clones and leaves some out. The table records over 90,000 clones, 86% of them present only once. The CDR3 is 15 residues long. The germline V gene has CDR1 SGHRS and CDR2 YFSETQ. V lost 0 bases to trimming and J lost 0 bases, with 8 bases between them. The specimen sequenced was peripheral blood. This receptor was identified in a man older than 75 with acute or convalescent COVID-19. The chain combines TRBV5-1 with TRBJ2-3, with D maybe TRBD2 (6 bases). Written as DNA, the CDR3 is TGCGCCAGCAGCTTGGTTGCGGGAAGCACAGATACGCAGTATTTT. Translating gives CASSLVAGSTDTQYF.